This TCR beta chain was retrieved from a study of OX40 agonist ivuxolimab in advanced cancers. The wider study: Mean age roughly 65 years, range about 23 to 80; nearly 85% male. Study-level results: At doses 0.1 to 3.0 mg/kg, CD4+ and CD8+ clones expanded.

Measured with immunoSEQ multiplex PCR; TCRdb has only the in-frame clones, and not every one. The sample comprises around 60,000 clones, around 87% of which are singletons, and 16% rests with the top ten. A word on this clone: Its antigen is not identified.

Germline V gene data show CDR1 as SGDLS and CDR2 as YYNGEE. The CDR3 extends over 18 amino acids. The ends lost 0 bases at V and 1 base at J; junction bases unmatched: 7. The material was CD4+ or CD8+ T cells sorted from blood, obtained in a trial of the OX40 agonist ivuxolimab. This TCR was sampled from an adult with an advanced solid tumor such as melanoma, head and neck, liver or kidney cancer. The chain carries TRBV9 and TRBJ1-5, with 10 bases aligning to TRBD1. In nucleotides, the CDR3 is TGTGCCAGCAGCGTAGGGGACAGGGGAAATCCGAGCAATCAGCCCCAGCATTTT. Its protein is CASSVGDRGNPSNQPQHF.